This TCR beta chain was observed in a study of T cell repertoires in cytomegalovirus infection. Study at large: Well-studied HLA-B-restricted CMV epitopes were used in the study alongside recently identified HLA-C-restricted ones. It was the public TCR beta signatures that indicated both CMV infection and matching HLA type.

TCRdb fed the reads into MiXCR, producing one record per CDR3 protein. Among 370,000 or so distinct CDR3 sequences listed, about 35% were seen once. CDR3 length: 11 residues. V lost 9 bases and J lost 4, with 10 bases in between. The germline CDR1 and CDR2 sequences are MDHEN and SYDVKM. This clonotype was detected a few times. Its antigen is currently unknown. The sequenced sample was cultured PBMCs, obtained from culture after CMV antigen stimulation. The origin of this receptor is a human donor in good health (CMV status not recorded). Some clones in this sample may be carry-over from other donors' samples. The gene calls are TRBV28 and TRBJ2-7, with D unclear. This CDR3 reads CASTTRYEQYF. CDR3 nucleotide sequence: TGTGCCAGTACTACCCGATACGAGCAGTACTTC.